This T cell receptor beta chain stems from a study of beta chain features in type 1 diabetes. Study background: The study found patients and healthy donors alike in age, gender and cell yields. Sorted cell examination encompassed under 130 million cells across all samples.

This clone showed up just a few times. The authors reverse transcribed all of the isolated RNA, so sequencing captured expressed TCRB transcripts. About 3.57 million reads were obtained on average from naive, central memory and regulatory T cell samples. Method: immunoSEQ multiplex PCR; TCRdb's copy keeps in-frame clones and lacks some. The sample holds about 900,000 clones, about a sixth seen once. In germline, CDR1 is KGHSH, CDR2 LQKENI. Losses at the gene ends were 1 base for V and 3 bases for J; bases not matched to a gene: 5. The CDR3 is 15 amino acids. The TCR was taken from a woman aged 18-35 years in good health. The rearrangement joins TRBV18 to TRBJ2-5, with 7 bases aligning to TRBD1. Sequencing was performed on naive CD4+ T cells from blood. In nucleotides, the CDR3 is TGTGCCAGCTCACCACGTTGGACAGGAAAAGAGACCCAGTACTTC. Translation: CASSPRWTGKETQYF.